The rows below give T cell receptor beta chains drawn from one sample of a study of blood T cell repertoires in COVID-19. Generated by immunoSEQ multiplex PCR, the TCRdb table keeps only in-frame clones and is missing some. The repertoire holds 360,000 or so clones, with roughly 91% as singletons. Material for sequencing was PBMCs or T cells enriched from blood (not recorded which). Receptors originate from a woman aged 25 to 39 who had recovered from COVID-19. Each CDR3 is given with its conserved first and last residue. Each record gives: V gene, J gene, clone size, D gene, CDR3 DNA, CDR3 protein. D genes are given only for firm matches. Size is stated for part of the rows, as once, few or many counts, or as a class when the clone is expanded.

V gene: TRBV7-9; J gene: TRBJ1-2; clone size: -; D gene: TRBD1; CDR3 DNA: TGTGCCAGCAGCCGGGGACAGTACTATGGCTACACCTTC; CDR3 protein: CASSRGQYYGYTF
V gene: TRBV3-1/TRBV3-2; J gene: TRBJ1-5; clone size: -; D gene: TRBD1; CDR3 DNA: TGTGCCAGCAGCCAATACCCCGGGACAGCACCGAATAGCAATCAGCCCCAGCATTTT; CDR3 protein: CASSQYPGTAPNSNQPQHF
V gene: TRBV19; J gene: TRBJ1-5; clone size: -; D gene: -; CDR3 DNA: TGTGCCAGTAGTATAGGGGGGGTTGCTCAGCCCCAGCATTTT; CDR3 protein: CASSIGGVAQPQHF
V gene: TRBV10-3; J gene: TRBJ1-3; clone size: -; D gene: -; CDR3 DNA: TGTGCCATCGAGGTCGGAAACACCATATATTTT; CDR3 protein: CAIEVGNTIYF
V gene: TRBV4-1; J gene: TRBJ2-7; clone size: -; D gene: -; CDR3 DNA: TGCGCCAGCAGCCTAGGGGGCGGGACCACCTACGAGCAGTACTTC; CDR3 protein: CASSLGGGTTYEQYF
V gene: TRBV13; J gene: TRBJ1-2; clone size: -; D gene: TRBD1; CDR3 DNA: TGTGCCAGCAGCCTACAGGGGAACTATGGCTACACCTTC; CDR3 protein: CASSLQGNYGYTF
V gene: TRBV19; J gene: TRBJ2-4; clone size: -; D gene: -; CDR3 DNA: TGTGCCAGTAGTGGGACATTGGAAAGCATTCAGTACTTC; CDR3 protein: CASSGTLESIQYF
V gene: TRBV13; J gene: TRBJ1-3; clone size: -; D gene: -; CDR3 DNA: TGTGCCAGCGCAGTGGGGGGTTACTCTGGAAACACCATATATTTT; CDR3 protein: CASAVGGYSGNTIYF
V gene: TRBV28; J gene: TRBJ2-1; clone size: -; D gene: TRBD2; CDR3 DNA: TGTGCCAGCAGTTTATCCCTAGCGGGTCGCAACAATGAGCAGTTCTTC; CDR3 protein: CASSLSLAGRNNEQFF
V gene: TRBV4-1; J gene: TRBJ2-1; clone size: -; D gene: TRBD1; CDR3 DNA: TGCGCCAGCAGCCAAGTTCCGACAGGGGGCGATGAGCAGTTCTTC; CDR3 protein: CASSQVPTGGDEQFF
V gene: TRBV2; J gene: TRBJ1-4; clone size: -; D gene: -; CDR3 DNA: TGTGCCAGCACGCGACCTGTAGGGGCTGAAAAACTGTTTTTT; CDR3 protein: CASTRPVGAEKLFF
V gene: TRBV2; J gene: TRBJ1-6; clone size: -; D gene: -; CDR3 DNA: TGTGCCAGCAGTGGACAGGCAGATAATTCACCCCTCCACTTT; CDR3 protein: CASSGQADNSPLHF
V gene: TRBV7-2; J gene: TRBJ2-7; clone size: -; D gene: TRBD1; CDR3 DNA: TGTGCCAGCAGCCAGGGACAGGGGGCCTACGAGCAGTACTTC; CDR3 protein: CASSQGQGAYEQYF
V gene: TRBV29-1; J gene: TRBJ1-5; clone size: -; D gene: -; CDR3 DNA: TGCAGCGTTGGGGGGGTCAATCAGCCCCAGCATTTT; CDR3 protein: CSVGGVNQPQHF
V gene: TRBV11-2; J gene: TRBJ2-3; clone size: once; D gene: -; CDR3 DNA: TGTGCCAGCAGCTTAGAACGGGTCACAGATACGCAGTATTTT; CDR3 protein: CASSLERVTDTQYF
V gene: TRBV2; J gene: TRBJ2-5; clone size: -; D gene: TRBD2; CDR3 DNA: TGTGCCAGCAGTGAAGGGCTAGCGGGAGAGACCCAGTACTTC; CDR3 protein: CASSEGLAGETQYF
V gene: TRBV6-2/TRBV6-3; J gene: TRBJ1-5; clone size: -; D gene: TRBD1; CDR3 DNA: TGTGCCAGCAGTCTAACCGGGACAGGGTACAATCAGCCCCAGCATTTT; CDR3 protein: CASSLTGTGYNQPQHF
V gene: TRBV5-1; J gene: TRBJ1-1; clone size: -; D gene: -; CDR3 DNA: TGCGCCAGCAGCTTGGCTCTTAGGGGGAACACTGAAGCTTTCTTT; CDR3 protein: CASSLALRGNTEAFF
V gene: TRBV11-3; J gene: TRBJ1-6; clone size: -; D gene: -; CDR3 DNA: TGTGCCAGCAGCTTAGACAGGGATTCACCCCTCCACTTT; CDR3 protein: CASSLDRDSPLHF
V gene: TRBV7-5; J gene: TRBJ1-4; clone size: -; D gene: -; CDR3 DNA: TGTGCCAGAAGCTCCGGGACAGGGGTTGAAAAACTGTTTTTT; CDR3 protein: CARSSGTGVEKLFF
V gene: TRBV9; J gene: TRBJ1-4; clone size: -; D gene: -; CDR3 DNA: TGTGCCAGCAGCCCCGGACAGATTAATGAAAAACTGTTTTTT; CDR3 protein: CASSPGQINEKLFF
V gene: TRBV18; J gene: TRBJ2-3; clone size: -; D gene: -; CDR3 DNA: TGTGCCAGCTCACCGCTGGGACTTTCTGTCGGCACAGATACGCAGTATTTT; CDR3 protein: CASSPLGLSVGTDTQYF
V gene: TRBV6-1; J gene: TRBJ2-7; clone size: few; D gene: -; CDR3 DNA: TGTGCCAGCAGTGAAGCGCGGCTAGCTTACGAGCAGTACTTC; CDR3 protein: CASSEARLAYEQYF
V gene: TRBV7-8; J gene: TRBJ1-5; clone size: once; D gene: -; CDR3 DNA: TGTGCCAGCAGCTTAGTCGAGGGAAACAATCAGCCCCAGCATTTT; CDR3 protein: CASSLVEGNNQPQHF
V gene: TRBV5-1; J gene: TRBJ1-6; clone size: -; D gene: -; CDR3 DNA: TGCGCCAGCAGCTTGGACGGGGGGCGAAATTCACCCCTCCACTTT; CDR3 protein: CASSLDGGRNSPLHF
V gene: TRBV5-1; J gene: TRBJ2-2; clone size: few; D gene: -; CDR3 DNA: TGCGCCAGCATCGGAGGGAACGCGAACACCGGGGAGCTGTTTTTT; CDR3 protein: CASIGGNANTGELFF
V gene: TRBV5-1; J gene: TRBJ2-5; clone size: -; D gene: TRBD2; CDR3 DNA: TGCGCCAGCAGCTTGCAAAGCGGGGGCTGGGAGACCCAGTACTTC; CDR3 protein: CASSLQSGGWETQYF
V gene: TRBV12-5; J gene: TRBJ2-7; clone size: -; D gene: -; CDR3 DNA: TGTGCTAGTGGTTTGGCCTATGACGAGCAGTACTTC; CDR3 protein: CASGLAYDEQYF
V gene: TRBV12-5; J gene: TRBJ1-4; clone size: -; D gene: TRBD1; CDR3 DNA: TGTGCTAGTGGTTTGGGGACAGGGGGTCCTAATGAAAAACTGTTTTTT; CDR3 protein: CASGLGTGGPNEKLFF
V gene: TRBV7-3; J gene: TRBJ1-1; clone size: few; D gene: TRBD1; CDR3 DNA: TGTGCCAGCAGCTTAGAGACCGGGACAGTAATGAACACTGAAGCTTTCTTT; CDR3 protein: CASSLETGTVMNTEAFF